These 14 T cell receptor beta chains originate from one sample sequenced in a study of blood T cell repertoires in COVID-19. Produced via immunoSEQ multiplex PCR; TCRdb's table is partial and in-frame only. The table has roughly 60,000 clones, 87% seen once; the top ten hold about a tenth. What was sequenced was peripheral blood. These receptors originate from a human donor with acute or convalescent COVID-19. The donor label of this sample is uncertain.

This rearrangement joins TRBV30 to TRBJ2-5, with D tentatively TRBD2 (7 bases). CDR1 is GTSNPN and CDR2 is SVGIG in the germline V gene (reference sequence). Trimming pared 3 bases from V and 1 base from J, leaving 15 bases between. The CDR3 is 15 residues long. CDR3 bases: TGTGCCTGGAGGCAAGGGGGGGAGGTCCAAGAGACCCAGTACTTC. Translation gives CAWRQGGEVQETQYF.

Written as DNA, the CDR3 is TGCGCCAGCAGCTCAGGGTATTGGCTGAACACCATATATTTT. Its protein product is CASSSGYWLNTIYF. The chain recombines TRBV5-1 with TRBJ1-3; a weak D match, TRBD1 (5 bases). V lost 3 bases to trimming and J lost 7 bases, with 14 bases between them. This CDR3 contains 14 residues. CDR1 SGHRS and CDR2 YFSETQ come from the germline V gene.

The chain carries TRBV6-1 and TRBJ2-5; TRBD1 is a possible D gene (5 bases). Germline V gene lookup returns CDR1 MNHNS and CDR2 SASEGT. V was cut by 2 bases and J by 2 bases, with 15 bases left in between. This CDR3 is 16 amino acids long. The CDR3 is CASSESFGRGQETQYF. CDR3 nucleotide sequence: TGTGCCAGCAGTGAAAGTTTCGGTAGGGGTCAAGAGACCCAGTACTTC.

The V call is TRBV18, the J call TRBJ1-1, with 9 bases fitting TRBD1. CDR1 KGHSH and CDR2 LQKENI come from the germline V gene. V was clipped by 5 bases and J by 0 bases; unmatched bases: 10. The CDR3 length is 17 residues. CDR3 bases: TGTGCCAGCTCAGGTAGGGACAGGGCGAATTTGAACACTGAAGCTTTCTTT. Translating it yields CASSGRDRANLNTEAFF.

Only one count was recorded for this clone. The gene calls are TRBV11-3 and TRBJ2-2; the D gene is possibly TRBD1 (6 bases). Germline loops: CDR1 SGHNT, CDR2 YENEEA. This CDR3 spans 17 amino acids. Trimming took off 5 bases at V and 0 bases at J, with 16 bases between the two ends. In nucleotides, the CDR3 is TGTGCCAGCAGCCCGGGCAGGGGACACGCGAACACCGGGGAGCTGTTTTTT. It specifies CASSPGRGHANTGELFF.

The chain uses TRBV5-1 and TRBJ2-5; 7 bases are a match to TRBD1. The CDR3 is 13 residues long. Trimming took 2 bases from V and 5 from J; bases not matched to a gene: 3. Germline assignment: CDR1 SGHRS and CDR2 YFSETQ. CDR3 sequence reads: CASSFQGEETQYF. The CDR3 nucleotides are TGCGCCAGCAGCTTCCAGGGGGAGGAGACCCAGTACTTC.

This chain links TRBV5-1 with TRBJ2-3, with D possibly matching TRBD2 (6 bases). Trimming removed 4 bases from V and 3 bases from J, with 12 bases in between. Germline-derived CDR1 and CDR2 are SGHRS and YFSETQ. There are 14 residues in the CDR3. The DNA for the CDR3 is TGCGCCAGCAGCGTGGGTAGCGGTACAGATACGCAGTATTTT. Its translation: CASSVGSGTDTQYF.

This chain joins TRBV2 and TRBJ2-2; TRBD2 matches at 10 bases. This CDR3 spans 15 amino acids. Trimming at V came to 4 bases and at J to 6 bases, leaving 5 bases not matched to a gene. Germline CDR1 and CDR2: SNHLY and FYNNEI. The CDR3 spells CASSGLAGVAGELFF. CDR3 DNA: TGTGCCAGCAGTGGGCTAGCGGGAGTGGCCGGGGAGCTGTTTTTT.

The chain joins TRBV6-5 to TRBJ2-1; the match to TRBD1 covers 8 bases. Germline trimming cut 10 bases from V and 7 bases from J; bases unmatched to any gene: 12. CDR3 length: 14 amino acids. Germline values: CDR1 MNHEY, CDR2 SVGAGI. The DNA for the CDR3 is TGTGCCATGGCACCAGGGGGCGCGGAAAATGAGCAGTTCTTC. Translation gives CAMAPGGAENEQFF.

J is TRBJ2-7 and V is TRBV19; 10 bases match TRBD1. This CDR3 is 17 amino acids long. After removal of 5 bases from V and 0 bases from J, the junction contained 10 bases not matched to a gene. Germline values: CDR1 LNHDA, CDR2 SQIVND (reference sequence). This CDR3 reads CASSAPSGTGVSYEQYF. DNA of the CDR3: TGTGCCAGTAGTGCACCGTCCGGGACAGGGGTCTCCTACGAGCAGTACTTC. Based on the CDR3 plus reference TRBV19 and TRBJ2-7, the full variable domain is DGGITQSPKYLFRKEGQNVTLSCEQNLNHDAMYWYRQDPGQGLRLIYYSQIVNDFQKGDIAEGYSVSREKKESFPLTVTSAQKNPTAFYLCASSAPSGTGVSYEQYFGPGTRLTVT.

This clone was seen a handful of times. This chain links TRBV11-1 with TRBJ2-3, with unresolved D. Germline V gene data show CDR1 as SGHAT and CDR2 as FQDESV (reference sequence). This CDR3 is built from 13 residues. V was pared by 3 bases and J by 0 bases, with 4 bases between. Written as DNA, the CDR3 is TGTGCCAGCAGCTTTAGAAGCACAGATACGCAGTATTTT. Its protein is CASSFRSTDTQYF.

V usage is TRBV7-8 and J usage is TRBJ2-1, with a weak D call TRBD2 (6 bases). CDR1 is SGHVS, CDR2 FQNEAQ, per germline. V shed 1 base and J shed 4 bases, with 11 bases lying between them. The CDR3 is made up of 15 amino acids. CDR3: CASSLGRETYNEQFF. CDR3 nucleotide sequence: TGTGCCAGCAGCTTAGGGCGGGAAACTTACAATGAGCAGTTCTTC.

V gene TRBV5-4 combines with J gene TRBJ1-4; D is unclear. Germline V gene sequence: CDR1 SGHNT, CDR2 YYREEE (reference sequence). Trimming took 3 bases from V and 5 from J, leaving 8 bases between them. The CDR3 sequence is 13 residues long. The CDR3 sequence: CASSSRKNEKLFF. The CDR3, as DNA: TGTGCCAGCAGCTCGAGGAAGAATGAAAAACTGTTTTTT.

The genes are TRBV28 and TRBJ2-1, with D possibly TRBD2 on 5 matching bases. This CDR3 is built from 15 residues. The V gene lost 5 bases and the J gene lost 0 bases, with 11 bases spanning the gap. Germline V lookup: CDR1 MDHEN, CDR2 SYDVKM. CDR3 loop: CASSPLGSSYNEQFF. The CDR3 nucleotides read TGTGCCAGCAGTCCACTAGGTTCCTCCTACAATGAGCAGTTCTTC.